Listed below are T cell receptor beta chains from one sample, sequenced in a study of T cell responses to AZD1222 COVID-19 vaccine. TCRdb's table, derived via immunoSEQ multiplex PCR, lists solely in-frame clones and lacks some. The top ten hold 7.9% of the sample, which has about 120,000 clones, about 90% seen once. Specimen: peripheral blood, collected 28 days after the second AZD1222 dose. The receptors here all came from an adult who received the AZD1222 COVID-19 vaccine. Both conserved end residues are part of each CDR3. The order of the fields is J gene, V gene, clone size, D gene, CDR3 protein, CDR3 DNA. The D gene is left open where the match is weak. Part of the rows lack a size; the others show once, few, many or a class for expanded clones.

>TRBJ2-7|TRBV11-1|.|TRBD2
CASSRGTSGSYEQYF
TGTGCCAGCAGCCGGGGGACTAGCGGGTCGTACGAGCAGTACTTC
>TRBJ1-2|TRBV7-8|.|.
CASSRGAGSYGYTF
TGTGCCAGCAGCCGGGGGGCAGGATCCTATGGCTACACCTTC
>TRBJ2-7|TRBV3-1/TRBV3-2|few|.
CASSQISGPYEQYF
TGTGCCAGCAGCCAAATTAGCGGACCCTACGAGCAGTACTTC
>TRBJ1-2|TRBV28|.|.
CASSNSGFGYTF
TGTGCCAGCAGTAATTCAGGTTTTGGCTACACCTTC
>TRBJ1-1|TRBV27|.|.
CASSFRHTGTEAFF
TGTGCCAGCAGTTTCCGCCACACAGGGACTGAAGCTTTCTTT
>TRBJ1-2|TRBV2|few|TRBD1
CASRGQGALYGYTF
TGTGCCAGCAGGGGACAGGGGGCCCTCTATGGCTACACCTTC
>TRBJ1-6|TRBV2|few|TRBD1
CASRGGQSSYNSPLHF
TGTGCCAGCAGGGGGGGACAGAGCTCCTATAATTCACCCCTCCACTTT
>TRBJ1-4|TRBV2|once|.
CASRDLAGTNEKLFF
TGTGCCAGCAGAGACCTTGCGGGTACTAATGAAAAACTGTTTTTT
>TRBJ2-7|TRBV6-6|.|.
CASSLQLGDSFSYEQYF
TGTGCCAGCAGTCTCCAACTCGGGGACTCTTTCTCCTACGAGCAGTACTTC
>TRBJ2-5|TRBV14|few|.
CASSKGHSAETQYF
TGTGCCAGCAGCAAGGGACACTCGGCGGAGACCCAGTACTTC
>TRBJ1-6|TRBV19|.|TRBD1
CASSIDVPRTGNNSPLHF
TGTGCCAGTAGTATAGACGTACCCCGGACAGGGAATAATTCACCCCTCCACTTT
>TRBJ2-2|TRBV2|.|.
CASSDRGTGELFF
TGTGCCAGCAGTGACCGAGGGACCGGGGAGCTGTTTTTT
>TRBJ2-1|TRBV5-1|.|TRBD1
CASSLPLVNRGDEQFF
TGCGCCAGCAGCTTGCCACTAGTGAACAGGGGGGATGAGCAGTTCTTC
>TRBJ2-7|TRBV7-9|.|.
CASSLAAVYEQYF
TGTGCCAGCAGCTTAGCTGCCGTCTACGAGCAGTACTTC
>TRBJ2-1|TRBV27|.|TRBD2
CASSRGWDGRLINEQFF
TGTGCCAGCAGCCGTGGGTGGGACGGGAGGTTGATCAATGAGCAGTTCTTC
>TRBJ2-2|TRBV6-2/TRBV6-3|.|TRBD1
CASSPDRDSGGELFF
TGTGCCAGCAGCCCGGACAGGGATAGCGGCGGGGAGCTGTTTTTT
>TRBJ2-1|TRBV10-2|once|.
CASSWASRGNEQFF
TGCGCCAGCAGCTGGGCGAGTAGGGGCAATGAGCAGTTCTTC
>TRBJ1-2|TRBV6-1|.|.
CASSEARTDYYGYTF
TGTGCCAGCAGTGAAGCCCGGACAGACTACTATGGCTACACCTTC
>TRBJ1-3|TRBV7-2|.|.
CASSLGTSGNTIYF
TGTGCCAGCAGCTTAGGAACCTCTGGAAACACCATATATTTT
>TRBJ2-7|TRBV10-3|.|TRBD1
CATRQGAIYEQYF
TGTGCCACAAGACAGGGGGCAATCTACGAGCAGTACTTC
>TRBJ1-1|TRBV15|.|.
CATSRGGVNTEAFF
TGTGCCACCAGCAGGGGGGGTGTGAACACTGAAGCTTTCTTT
>TRBJ2-1|TRBV5-1|.|TRBD2
CASSLSLAGTSSYNEQFF
TGCGCCAGCAGCTTGAGCCTAGCGGGGACAAGCTCCTACAATGAGCAGTTCTTC
>TRBJ2-7|TRBV28|.|.
CASSLGTPSGSEQYF
TGTGCCAGCAGTTTAGGGACCCCATCCGGGAGTGAGCAGTACTTC
>TRBJ2-1|TRBV21-1|.|.
CASSPGASGRLPYNEQFF
TGTGCCAGCAGCCCGGGGGCTAGCGGGAGGCTTCCCTACAATGAGCAGTTCTTC
>TRBJ2-1|TRBV27|.|.
CASTAGRNNEQFF
TGTGCCAGCACCGCCGGCAGAAACAATGAGCAGTTCTTC
>TRBJ2-1|TRBV14|.|TRBD2
CASSQFLAGGVLYNEQFF
TGTGCCAGCAGCCAATTTCTAGCGGGAGGGGTCTTATACAATGAGCAGTTCTTC
>TRBJ2-2|TRBV19|.|.
CASMPSTGISTNTGELFF
TGTGCCAGTATGCCCTCAACAGGGATTTCAACGAACACCGGGGAGCTGTTTTTT
>TRBJ2-6|TRBV3-1/TRBV3-2|.|.
CASSPRTGSGANVLTF
TGTGCCAGCAGCCCTAGGACGGGCTCTGGGGCCAACGTCCTGACTTTC
>TRBJ1-1|TRBV10-1|.|TRBD1
CATPTGTGTTEAFF
TGCGCCACCCCGACCGGGACAGGCACCACTGAAGCTTTCTTT
>TRBJ1-1|TRBV15|few|.
CATSRDEVVAFF
TGTGCCACCAGCAGAGACGAGGTTGTGGCTTTCTTT
>TRBJ2-2|TRBV7-2|once|.
CASSLVAGNSGELFF
TGTGCCAGCAGCTTAGTGGCAGGGAACTCCGGGGAGCTGTTTTTT
>TRBJ2-7|TRBV28|.|TRBD2
CASSGLAGGEQYF
TGTGCCAGCAGTGGACTAGCGGGAGGCGAGCAGTACTTC
>TRBJ1-5|TRBV2|.|TRBD1
CASGGDRGGFDQPQHF
TGTGCCAGCGGGGGCGACAGGGGAGGTTTTGATCAGCCCCAGCATTTT
>TRBJ2-2|TRBV28|once|TRBD2
CASSYPGLASGELFF
TGTGCCAGCAGTTACCCGGGACTAGCTTCCGGGGAGCTGTTTTTT
>TRBJ1-2|TRBV6-5|.|.
CASSNRGGYTF
TGTGCCAGCAGTAACAGAGGTGGCTACACCTTC
>TRBJ1-1|TRBV6-5|.|TRBD1
CASSAKDRVNTEAFF
TGTGCCAGCAGCGCCAAGGACAGGGTGAACACTGAAGCTTTCTTT
>TRBJ1-4|TRBV14|.|.
CASSPTKGGYGKLFF
TGTGCCAGCAGTCCAACAAAAGGGGGGTATGGGAAACTGTTTTTT
>TRBJ1-1|TRBV13|.|TRBD1
CASSAEGGASEAFF
TGTGCCAGCAGCGCGGAAGGGGGCGCGTCTGAAGCTTTCTTT
>TRBJ2-7|TRBV2|.|.
CASSDTNYEQYF
TGTGCCAGCAGTGATACGAACTACGAGCAGTACTTC
>TRBJ1-5|TRBV19|.|TRBD1
CASARDRDSNQPQHF
TGTGCCAGTGCACGGGACAGGGATAGCAATCAGCCCCAGCATTTT